This T cell receptor beta chain was profiled in a study of cytomegalovirus exposure and HLA in healthy donors. The germline gives CDR1 KGHSH, CDR2 LQKENI. Trimming removed 2 bases from V and 3 bases from J; junction bases left unmatched: 4. This CDR3 spans 14 amino acids. It was with 60 Vbeta and 13 Jbeta primers that the PCR ran. Libraries were prepared by immunoSEQ multiplex PCR; TCRdb keeps only in-frame clonotypes and omits some of them. The table shows some 150,000 clones, with about 77% occurring only once. Note on this clone: The identical CDR3 is also encoded by other nucleotide sequences in the sample.

The sequenced material came from PBMCs. V usage is TRBV18 and J usage is TRBJ2-7; TRBD1 matches 7 bases. The TCR originated in a woman between 35 and 50 years old in good health and CMV-seronegative. This CDR3 reads CASSPRTGDYEQYF. CDR3 DNA: TGTGCCAGCTCACCAAGGACAGGAGACTACGAGCAGTACTTC.